The 25 T cell receptor beta chains in this list originate from one sample, sequenced in a study of blood T cell repertoires in COVID-19 (dated by TCRdb to the early 2020s). Receptor amplification or capture employed the immunoSEQ multiplex PCR assay. As stored in TCRdb, this immuneACCESS dataset retains in-frame rearrangements with V and J assigned. A fraction of the clones does not appear; measured against another copy, unresolved V genes explain less than half of the discrepancy, and the remainder lacks a known reason. The sample table lists about 280,000 clones, approximately 85% of them with a count of one. Of the sample, roughly 11% falls within the top ten clones. The sample taken for sequencing was peripheral blood. These receptor sequences come from a woman aged 70-85 years with acute or convalescent COVID-19.

This clone was observed a single time. The V and J genes are TRBV25-1 and TRBJ1-2, with D tentatively TRBD1 (5 bases). Per the germline V gene, CDR1 is MGHDK and CDR2 is SYGVNS. The CDR3 runs 14 residues. The ends were cut back, 0 bases at V and 8 bases at J, with 13 bases in the middle. The CDR3 region has the DNA TGTGCCAGCAGTGAATACCCAGGGCTGAAGGGCTACACCTTC. Translating it yields CASSEYPGLKGYTF.

The V gene is TRBV6-5, the J gene TRBJ1-5, with a tentative D call TRBD1 (5 bases). The CDR3 spans 13 residues. In germline, CDR1 is MNHEY, CDR2 SVGAGI. Trimming shortened V by 8 bases and J by 3 bases, and 11 bases separated the two germline ends. The CDR3: CASGGGINQPQHF. CDR3 in DNA: TGTGCCAGCGGGGGGGGGATCAATCAGCCCCAGCATTTT.

The gene calls are TRBV4-2 and TRBJ2-1, with a weak D call TRBD1 (5 bases). This CDR3 has 13 amino acids. Germline V CDR1 and CDR2: LGHNA, YNFKEQ. Trimming removed 1 base at V and 5 bases at J, with 6 bases between. The CDR3: CASSQARDNEQFF. DNA of the CDR3: TGTGCCAGCAGCCAAGCCAGGGACAATGAGCAGTTCTTC.

CDR3 sequence (DNA): TGTGCCAGCAGCCAGGGCTCACCCCTCCACTTT. As protein: CASSQGSPLHF. This chain joins TRBV3-1 (or the pseudogene TRBV3-2) and TRBJ1-6; D not certain. CDR1 LGHDT and CDR2 YNNKEL come from the germline V gene (reference sequence). Trimming removed 3 bases at V and 10 bases at J, with 4 bases between. The CDR3 loop spans 11 amino acids.

This chain links TRBV11-2 with TRBJ2-7, with 7 bases matching TRBD1. The CDR3 has 14 residues. CDR1 and CDR2 from the germline V gene are SGHAT and FQNNGV. Losses at the gene ends were 5 bases for V and 2 bases for J; bases not matched to a gene: 6. CDR3 sequence (DNA): TGTGCCAGCAGCGCCGGGACAGTCCCCTACGAGCAGTACTTC. This codes for CASSAGTVPYEQYF.

For the CDR3, the DNA is TGTGCCAGCAGCGAGCGTCCGGGGGGCGAGCAGTACTTC. This sequence encodes CASSERPGGEQYF. The chain has TRBV9 and TRBJ2-7; 7 bases map to TRBD2. Germline V gene lookup returns CDR1 SGDLS and CDR2 YYNGEE. The trim removed 3 bases at V and 6 bases at J, leaving 6 bases unmatched. The length of the CDR3 is 13 residues.

The V gene is TRBV4-1, the J gene TRBJ2-5; TRBD2 matches 15 bases. Germline values: CDR1 MGHRA, CDR2 YSYEKL. The CDR3 totals 17 residues. V shed 3 bases, J shed 2 bases, and the junction held 4 bases outside the gene matches. The CDR3 protein is CASSQGLAGGRQETQYF. The CDR3 DNA reads as TGCGCCAGCAGCCAGGGACTAGCGGGGGGTAGACAAGAGACCCAGTACTTC.

V usage is TRBV9 and J usage is TRBJ2-1; 7 bases are a match to TRBD2. Germline V CDR1 and CDR2: SGDLS, YYNGEE. The junction had 7 bases not matched to a gene; V was cut back by 5 bases and J by 2 bases. The CDR3 sequence is 15 residues long. CDR3 residues: CASSAVRGAYNEQFF. The CDR3 DNA is TGTGCCAGCAGTGCTGTTCGGGGGGCCTACAATGAGCAGTTCTTC.

This clone has more than one count but fewer than ten. CDR3 amino acids: CASSPPLQGASGYTF. In DNA form, the CDR3 reads TGTGCCAGCAGCCCCCCTTTGCAGGGGGCGTCTGGCTACACCTTC. The J gene is TRBJ1-2, the V gene TRBV21-1; TRBD1 is taken as the D call from the table, unchecked against the DNA. TRBV21-1 has pseudogene status. The CDR3 runs 15 residues.

This sequence joins TRBV10-3 and TRBJ2-1, with D perhaps matching TRBD2 (5 bases). The CDR3 sequence is 13 residues long. Trimming took 4 bases from V and 9 from J, leaving 13 bases between them. CDR1 and CDR2 from the germline V gene are ENHRY and SYGVKD. This chain's CDR3 is CAISGQSEGEQFF. CDR3 sequence (DNA): TGTGCCATCAGTGGCCAGTCTGAGGGTGAGCAGTTCTTC.

CDR3 sequence: CASSRTAINYGYTF. CDR3 DNA: TGTGCCAGTAGTAGGACAGCAATTAACTATGGCTACACCTTC. V gene TRBV19 combines with J gene TRBJ1-2, with a weak D call TRBD1 (6 bases). Germline V gives CDR1 LNHDA, CDR2 SQIVND (reference sequence). Trimming pared 4 bases from V and 1 base from J, leaving 10 bases between. This CDR3 spans 14 amino acids.

The chain recombines TRBV19 with TRBJ2-2, with D perhaps TRBD2 (6 bases). Trimming left V 3 bases short and J 4 bases short, with 12 bases between. The germline V gene has CDR1 LNHDA and CDR2 SQIVND (reference sequence). The CDR3 is 15 residues long. The CDR3 sequence: CASSIFRGGTGELFF. In nucleotides, the CDR3 is TGTGCCAGTAGTATTTTTCGGGGAGGCACCGGGGAGCTGTTTTTT.

The chain is built from TRBV6-5 and TRBJ1-3, with D tentatively TRBD1 (5 bases). The CDR3 loop spans 14 amino acids. Trimming stripped 7 bases from V and 4 bases from J, with 14 bases between. Germline V gene sequence: CDR1 MNHEY, CDR2 SVGAGI. This chain's CDR3 is CASTTRVGGNTIYF. CDR3 bases: TGTGCCAGCACCACCAGGGTGGGCGGAAACACCATATATTTT.

As concerns this clone: The same CDR3 can be traced to other DNA sequences in this sample. The chain combines TRBV4-1 with TRBJ1-5, with D uncertain. This CDR3 has 14 amino acids. The V gene lost 4 bases and the J gene lost 0 bases, with 7 bases spanning the gap. The germline V gene has CDR1 MGHRA and CDR2 YSYEKL. CDR3 protein: CASSLLSSNQPQHF. The CDR3 DNA sequence: TGCGCCAGCAGCCTCCTCAGTAGCAATCAGCCCCAGCATTTT.

This clone appeared many times. V usage is TRBV19 and J usage is TRBJ1-1; a weak D match, TRBD1 (5 bases). The CDR3 totals 15 residues. Trimming took off 5 bases at V and 5 bases at J, with 18 bases between the two ends. Germline loops: CDR1 LNHDA, CDR2 SQIVND (reference sequence). In nucleotides, the CDR3 is TGTGCCAGTAGTCAAGCCCCGGACACCGGGACTGAAGCTTTCTTT. It encodes CASSQAPDTGTEAFF.

Concerning this clone itself: Other DNA sequences in this sample translate to the same CDR3. The chain couples TRBV7-8 to TRBJ1-2, with TRBD1 matching over 7 bases. V shed 5 bases and J 4 bases; nucleotides not matched to a gene: 4. CDR3 length equals 13 residues. Germline V gives CDR1 SGHVS, CDR2 FQNEAQ. CDR3 sequence: CASSRGQIYGYTF. CDR3 sequence (DNA): TGTGCCAGCAGCCGGGGACAGATCTATGGCTACACCTTC.

The rearrangement uses TRBV5-1 and TRBJ2-3; 9 bases are shared with TRBD2. V gave up 1 base and J gave up 5 bases; unmatched junction bases: 5. The CDR3 runs 15 residues. Germline lookup yields CDR1 SGHRS and CDR2 YFSETQ. The CDR3 DNA reads as TGCGCCAGCAGCTTGTTGCCTAGCGGGGAAGATACGCAGTATTTT. It codes for CASSLLPSGEDTQYF.

This clone was seen many times. The gene calls are TRBV4-1 and TRBJ1-1; possible D gene TRBD1, 6 bases. Germline-derived CDR1 and CDR2 are MGHRA and YSYEKL. This CDR3 has 18 residues. V was shortened by 2 bases and J by 1 base, with 20 bases between the two germline ends. CDR3 sequence: CASSQIQGRMGRNTEAFF. The CDR3, as DNA: TGCGCCAGCAGCCAAATACAGGGCCGCATGGGCAGGAACACTGAAGCTTTCTTT.

This sequence joins TRBV7-9 and TRBJ1-2, with D unclear. Trimming cost V 3 bases and J 1 base, with 9 bases left between them. Germline CDR1 is SEHNR and CDR2 is FQNEAQ (reference sequence). The CDR3 runs to 14 residues. The CDR3 coding sequence is TGTGCCAGCAGCTTGGGCACCATTAACTATGGCTACACCTTC. It yields the protein CASSLGTINYGYTF.

The chain carries TRBV5-6 and TRBJ2-4; 7 nucleotides agree with TRBD2. The V and J ends lost 2 bases and 7 bases, in that order; junction bases with no gene match: 9. CDR1 is SGHDT and CDR2 is YYEEEE in the germline V gene. This CDR3 contains 15 residues. The CDR3 reads CASSFEWRGSNIQYF. CDR3 DNA: TGTGCCAGCAGCTTTGAGTGGCGGGGGTCGAACATTCAGTACTTC.

The V gene is TRBV3-1 (or the pseudogene TRBV3-2), the J gene TRBJ2-5; D gene unclear. The CDR3 covers 12 residues. Trimming removed 2 bases from V and 3 bases from J, with 4 bases in between. The germline CDR1 and CDR2 sequences are LGHDT and YNNKEL (reference sequence). CDR3 in amino acids: CASSQLKETQYF. CDR3 DNA: TGTGCCAGCAGCCAATTAAAAGAGACCCAGTACTTC.

The genes are TRBV18 and TRBJ1-3; 7 positions match TRBD1. J lost 0 bases, V lost 3 bases, and 2 bases had no gene match. The CDR3 length is 15 residues. CDR1 and CDR2 (germline): KGHSH, LQKENI. The CDR3 DNA sequence: TGTGCCAGCTCACCTACAGGGGCCTCTGGAAACACCATATATTTT. Amino acids: CASSPTGASGNTIYF.

The genes are TRBV2 and TRBJ2-7; weak D call: TRBD1 (5 bases). The CDR3 totals 13 residues. CDR1 SNHLY and CDR2 FYNNEI come from the germline V gene. The V gene lost 5 bases and the J gene lost 5 bases, with 13 bases spanning the gap. The CDR3 loop is CASSNRYNDEQYF. The CDR3 bases are TGTGCCAGCAGTAACAGGTATAACGACGAGCAGTACTTC.

The chain links TRBV15 to TRBJ2-5; TRBD1 might be the D (6 bases). V shed 4 bases and J shed 0 bases, with 12 bases lying between them. Germline-derived CDR1 and CDR2 are LNHNV and YYDKDF (reference sequence). The CDR3 runs 15 residues. CDR3 sequence: CATSKDTGNQETQYF. In nucleotides, the CDR3 is TGTGCCACCAGCAAAGATACAGGGAACCAAGAGACCCAGTACTTC.

The chain is built from TRBV7-2 and TRBJ2-2, with 9 bases lining up with TRBD2. V was clipped by 3 bases and J by 5 bases; unmatched bases: 10. Germline assignment: CDR1 SGHTA and CDR2 FQGNSA. The CDR3 has 17 amino acids. The CDR3 region is CASSFARGGAGTGELFF. CDR3 nucleotide sequence: TGTGCCAGCAGCTTCGCGCGCGGGGGGGCCGGGACCGGGGAGCTGTTTTTT.